One sample yielded the 21 T cell receptor beta chains listed below, sequenced in a study of blood T cell repertoires in COVID-19. Assay: immunoSEQ multiplex PCR; the TCRdb copy retains only in-frame clones and omits some. The table has more than 90,000 clones, roughly four fifths seen once. Input material: peripheral blood. These receptors were obtained from a man aged 55-75 years with acute or convalescent COVID-19.

This chain links TRBV30 with TRBJ2-3; TRBD1 matches 7 bases. Trimming took 5 bases from V and 2 from J; bases not matched to a gene: 7. Per the germline V gene, CDR1 is GTSNPN and CDR2 is SVGIG (reference sequence). The CDR3 covers 14 residues. CDR3 DNA: TGTGCCTGGCGGTTGACAGGGAACACAGATACGCAGTATTTT. It encodes CAWRLTGNTDTQYF.

This chain links TRBV5-1 with TRBJ2-5; possible D gene TRBD2, 5 bases. Deletions cut 5 bases from V and 0 bases from J, with 17 bases between. The CDR3 totals 16 residues. In germline, CDR1 is SGHRS, CDR2 YFSETQ. The CDR3 nucleotides are TGCGCCAGCAGGGTTTCCTCGAGCGGCAACCAAGAGACCCAGTACTTC. It specifies CASRVSSSGNQETQYF.

CDR3 sequence reads: CASSLVSLRELFF. CDR3 nucleotides: TGTGCCAGCAGCTTAGTGAGCTTGCGAGAGCTGTTTTTT. The J gene is TRBJ2-2, the V gene TRBV11-2; no clear D gene. CDR1 is SGHAT and CDR2 is FQNNGV in the germline V gene. The V end lost 1 base, the J end lost 11 bases, and 11 bases lay between the germline ends. The CDR3 is 13 residues long.

CDR3 sequence (DNA): TGTGCCAGCAGCCAAGTGGGCCCCCGGGGAGAAAAACTGTTTTTT. Translated: CASSQVGPRGEKLFF. The rearrangement uses TRBV4-2 and TRBJ1-4; D uncertain. V was pared by 1 base and J by 8 bases, with 14 bases between. The CDR3 covers 15 residues. Germline-derived CDR1 and CDR2 are LGHNA and YNFKEQ.

This clone was found a few times. As DNA, the CDR3 is TGCGCCAGCAGTTCCGGGACTGGGAACACTGAAGCTTTCTTT. Translation gives CASSSGTGNTEAFF. This chain joins TRBV5-1 and TRBJ1-1; possible D gene TRBD1, 5 bases. The V end was cut by 5 bases, the J end by 1 base, with 12 bases between. Germline V gives CDR1 SGHRS, CDR2 YFSETQ. The CDR3 totals 14 residues.

J is TRBJ1-6 and V is TRBV15, with D possibly TRBD1 on 6 matching bases. The CDR3 sequence is 13 residues long. The ends were cut back, 3 bases at V and 8 bases at J, with 8 bases in the middle. Per germline, CDR1 LNHNV and CDR2 YYDKDF (reference sequence). DNA for the CDR3: TGTGCCACCAGCAGCGACAGGCATTCACCCCTCCACTTT. It is translated as CATSSDRHSPLHF. The entire variable domain, with the rest obtained from reference TRBV15 and TRBJ1-6, is as follows: DAMVIQNPRYQVTQFGKPVTLSCSQTLNHNVMYWYQQKSSQAPKLLFHYYDKDFNNEADTPDNFQSRRPNTSFCFLDIRSPGLGDTAMYLCATSSDRHSPLHFGNGTRLTVT.

The chain links TRBV6-5 to TRBJ1-5; D remains unclear. The CDR3 runs to 14 residues. Germline CDR1 MNHEY, CDR2 SVGAGI. Trimming pared 3 bases from V and 2 bases from J, leaving 8 bases between. The CDR3 DNA reads TGTGCCAGCAGTTATTCGCAGGGCAATCAGCCCCAGCATTTT. This translates into CASSYSQGNQPQHF.

The gene calls are TRBV25-1 and TRBJ2-1, with a tentative D call TRBD2 (7 bases). Germline V lookup: CDR1 MGHDK, CDR2 SYGVNS. V shed 2 bases and J shed 8 bases, with 13 bases lying between them. CDR3 length: 14 amino acids. The CDR3 nucleotides read TGTGCCAGCAGTGAACCCGGGGGGCTCGATGAGCAGTTCTTC. This gives the protein CASSEPGGLDEQFF.

The chain recombines TRBV18 with TRBJ1-2; 8 bases line up with TRBD1. V trimming: 0 bases; J trimming: 7 bases; junction bases outside the gene matches: 7. The germline V gene has CDR1 KGHSH and CDR2 LQKENI. The CDR3 spans 15 residues. CDR3 protein: CASSPPSQGATGYTF. CDR3 sequence (DNA): TGTGCCAGCTCACCACCGTCTCAGGGGGCAACTGGCTACACCTTC.

The chain has TRBV10-2 and TRBJ2-1, with unresolved D. The CDR3 contains 13 residues. Trimming removed 2 bases from V and 5 bases from J, with 7 bases in between. Germline-derived CDR1 and CDR2 are WSHSY and SAAADI. Written as DNA, the CDR3 is TGCGCCAGCAGTGAGAGTACAAACAATGAGCAGTTCTTC. Its protein product is CASSESTNNEQFF.

This clone was seen a handful of times. This rearrangement joins TRBV4-1 to TRBJ2-7; 8 nucleotides match TRBD1. The J segment lost 3 bases and the V segment lost 4 bases, leaving 5 bases of the junction unmatched. This CDR3 contains 14 residues. Germline-derived CDR1 and CDR2 are MGHRA and YSYEKL. This CDR3 is CASSRPGQGYEQYF. The CDR3 DNA is TGCGCCAGCAGCCGCCCTGGACAGGGCTACGAGCAGTACTTC.

The chain is built from TRBV6-2 or TRBV6-3 and TRBJ2-1, with TRBD2 as a possible D gene (6 bases). V was shortened by 4 bases and J by 1 base, with 11 bases between the two germline ends. The germline CDR1 and CDR2 sequences are MNHEY and SVGEGT. The CDR3 runs 15 residues. CDR3 protein: CASSSSGRSYNEQFF. The CDR3 DNA is TGTGCCAGCAGTTCGTCGGGGAGGTCCTACAATGAGCAGTTCTTC.

This sequence joins TRBV7-8 and TRBJ1-1, with 7 bases aligning to TRBD1. The CDR3 contains 13 residues. The V segment lost 4 bases and the J segment 6 bases; nucleotides outside the gene matches: 5. The germline V gene encodes CDR1 SGHVS and CDR2 FQNEAQ. CDR3 sequence reads: CASSSNRGAEAFF. CDR3 DNA: TGTGCCAGCAGCTCAAACAGGGGTGCTGAAGCTTTCTTT. The full variable domain, rest sourced from reference TRBV7-8 and TRBJ1-1, is GAGVSQSPRYKVAKRGQDVALRCDPISGHVSLFWYQQALGQGPEFLTYFQNEAQLDKSGLPSDRFFAERPEGSVSTLKIQRTQQEDSAVYLCASSSNRGAEAFFGQGTRLTVV.

The chain links TRBV3-1 (or the pseudogene TRBV3-2) to TRBJ1-1; a weak D match, TRBD1 (5 bases). CDR1 is LGHDT, CDR2 YNNKEL, per germline (reference sequence). Trimming left V 7 bases short and J 7 bases short, with 10 bases between. This CDR3 region has 11 residues. CDR3 sequence (DNA): TGTGCCAGCACCTTCGGGGGTGAAGCTTTCTTT. Its protein is CASTFGGEAFF.

The CDR3: CASSTPGRGNTEAFF. As DNA, the CDR3 is TGTGCCAGTAGCACCCCTGGCAGGGGGAACACTGAAGCTTTCTTT. The chain has TRBV19 and TRBJ1-1; D is perhaps TRBD1 (6 bases). Germline V gives CDR1 LNHDA, CDR2 SQIVND (reference sequence). The germline V and J ends were trimmed by 6 bases and 1 base, with 15 bases remaining between them. This CDR3 has 15 residues.

This chain connects TRBV19 to TRBJ1-2; TRBD1 might be the D (5 bases). V was clipped by 6 bases and J by 2 bases, with 13 bases between them. The germline V gene encodes CDR1 LNHDA and CDR2 SQIVND (reference sequence). The CDR3 extends over 14 amino acids. CDR3 sequence (DNA): TGTGCCAGTAGGATGGACAAAAGAAACTATGGCTACACCTTC. Its translation: CASRMDKRNYGYTF.

The chain is built from TRBV7-2 and TRBJ1-1, with a tentative D call TRBD1 (5 bases). Between the trimmed V and J ends, which lost 2 bases and 4 bases, there was a span of 11 bases. The CDR3 is 14 amino acids. Germline V gene sequence: CDR1 SGHTA, CDR2 FQGNSA. The CDR3 sequence: CASSLPGSGTEAFF. The CDR3 nucleotides are TGTGCCAGCAGCTTACCAGGGTCGGGCACTGAAGCTTTCTTT.

This clone was picked up one time. The rearrangement joins TRBV30 to TRBJ2-2, with a possible D match to TRBD2 (5 bases). In germline, CDR1 is GTSNPN, CDR2 SVGIG (reference sequence). Trimming removed 4 bases at V and 5 bases at J, with 14 bases between. This CDR3 comprises 14 residues. As DNA, the CDR3 is TGTGCCTGGAATAGTGGGAGTTATACCGGGGAGCTGTTTTTT. This encodes CAWNSGSYTGELFF.

V is TRBV2 and J is TRBJ2-5; TRBD2 is a possible D gene (6 bases). This CDR3 has 12 amino acids. V was shortened by 7 bases and J by 9 bases, with 15 bases between the two germline ends. CDR1 is SNHLY and CDR2 is FYNNEI in the germline V gene. CDR3 residues: CASKDESGAQYF. CDR3 DNA: TGTGCCAGCAAGGACGAATCGGGGGCCCAGTACTTC. The full variable domain, rest sourced from reference TRBV2 and TRBJ2-5, is EPEVTQTPSHQVTQMGQEVILRCVPISNHLYFYWYRQILGQKVEFLVSFYNNEISEKSEIFDDQFSVERPDGSNFTLKIRSTKLEDSAMYFCASKDESGAQYFGPGTRLLVL.

This clone turned up a few times. V usage is TRBV23-1 and J usage is TRBJ2-5, with TRBD1 as a possible D gene (7 bases). TRBV23-1 is an open reading frame whose function is uncertain. V was clipped by 4 bases and J by 1 base, with 13 bases between them. The CDR3 covers 15 residues. CDR3 residues: CASSRGTAFQETQYF. CDR3 coding DNA: TGCGCCAGCAGTCGCGGGACAGCTTTCCAAGAGACCCAGTACTTC.

This chain links TRBV11-3 with TRBJ1-4; tentative D call: TRBD1 (5 bases). V dropped 0 bases and J dropped 7 bases, with 15 bases sitting between them. The length of the CDR3 is 16 residues. CDR1 and CDR2 (germline): SGHNT, YENEEA. CDR3 bases: TGTGCCAGCAGCTTAGAGATCGGGGGACGAAGTGAAAAACTGTTTTTT. Translation gives CASSLEIGGRSEKLFF.